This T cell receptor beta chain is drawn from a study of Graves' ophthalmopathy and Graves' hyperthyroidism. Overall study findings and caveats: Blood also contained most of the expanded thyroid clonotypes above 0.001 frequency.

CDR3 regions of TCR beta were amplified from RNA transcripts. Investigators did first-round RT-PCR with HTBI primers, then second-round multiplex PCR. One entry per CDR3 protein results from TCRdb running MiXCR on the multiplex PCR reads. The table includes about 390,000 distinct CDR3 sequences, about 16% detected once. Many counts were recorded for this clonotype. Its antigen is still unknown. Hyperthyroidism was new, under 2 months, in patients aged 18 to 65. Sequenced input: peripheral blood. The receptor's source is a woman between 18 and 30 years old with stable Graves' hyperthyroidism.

The chain's CDR3 is CASSPPGQADTGELFF. Here the CDR3 DNA reads TGTGCCAGCAGTCCACCGGGACAGGCCGACACCGGGGAGCTGTTTTTT. The chain links TRBV6-1 to TRBJ2-2; TRBD1 agrees at 8 bases. V shed 5 bases, J shed 3 bases, and the junction held 8 bases outside the gene matches. Germline V gene lookup returns CDR1 MNHNS and CDR2 SASEGT. The CDR3 is 16 residues long.